The clone carrying this T cell receptor (beta chain) came up a few times. The sample holds other DNA sequences that translate to the same CDR3. The study recruited people aged 18 to 89 years across about 25 US areas. During the 2 weeks before they entered the study, exposed participants had met someone with a PCR-confirmed or clinician-diagnosed COVID-19 case. The method was immunoSEQ multiplex PCR; TCRdb's version includes in-frame clones alone and lacks a portion of them. The table includes roughly 240,000 clones, 83% detected once. V was clipped by 1 base and J by 4 bases, with 4 bases between them. This CDR3 contains 12 residues. Germline loops: CDR1 MDHEN, CDR2 SYDVKM. The sample originates from a study of blood T cell repertoires in COVID-19. Study-wide background: Italy, Spain and the United States were the sources of the convalescent and acute COVID-19 samples. PBMCs, B-cell-depleted T cells, or T cells provided the cDNA or gDNA that made up the material.

The chain uses TRBV28 and TRBJ1-2; no reliable D call. Sequencing used PBMCs or T cells enriched from blood (not recorded which). This receptor was taken from a woman between 35 and 50 years old who had been exposed to COVID-19. This chain's CDR3 is CASSLSSYGYTF. The CDR3 region has the DNA TGTGCCAGCAGTTTATCTTCCTATGGCTACACCTTC.